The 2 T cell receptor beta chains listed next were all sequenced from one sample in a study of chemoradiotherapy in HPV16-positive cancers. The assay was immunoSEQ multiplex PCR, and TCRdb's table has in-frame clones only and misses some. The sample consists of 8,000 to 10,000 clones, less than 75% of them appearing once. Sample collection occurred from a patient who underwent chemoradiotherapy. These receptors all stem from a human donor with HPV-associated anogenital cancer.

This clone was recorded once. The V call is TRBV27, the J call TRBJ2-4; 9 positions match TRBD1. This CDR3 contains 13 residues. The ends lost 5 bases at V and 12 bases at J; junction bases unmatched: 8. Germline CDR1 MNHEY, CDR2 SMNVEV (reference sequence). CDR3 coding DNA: TGTGCCAGCAGTCATTCCGGGACAGGGAGTCAGTACTTC. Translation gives CASSHSGTGSQYF.

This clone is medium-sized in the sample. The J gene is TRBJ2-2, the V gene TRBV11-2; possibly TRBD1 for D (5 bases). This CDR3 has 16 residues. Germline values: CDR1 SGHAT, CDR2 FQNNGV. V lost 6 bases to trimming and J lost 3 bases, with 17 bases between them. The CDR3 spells CASRQLEVGDTGELFF. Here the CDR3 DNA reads TGTGCCAGCAGGCAGCTCGAAGTAGGGGACACCGGGGAGCTGTTTTTT.